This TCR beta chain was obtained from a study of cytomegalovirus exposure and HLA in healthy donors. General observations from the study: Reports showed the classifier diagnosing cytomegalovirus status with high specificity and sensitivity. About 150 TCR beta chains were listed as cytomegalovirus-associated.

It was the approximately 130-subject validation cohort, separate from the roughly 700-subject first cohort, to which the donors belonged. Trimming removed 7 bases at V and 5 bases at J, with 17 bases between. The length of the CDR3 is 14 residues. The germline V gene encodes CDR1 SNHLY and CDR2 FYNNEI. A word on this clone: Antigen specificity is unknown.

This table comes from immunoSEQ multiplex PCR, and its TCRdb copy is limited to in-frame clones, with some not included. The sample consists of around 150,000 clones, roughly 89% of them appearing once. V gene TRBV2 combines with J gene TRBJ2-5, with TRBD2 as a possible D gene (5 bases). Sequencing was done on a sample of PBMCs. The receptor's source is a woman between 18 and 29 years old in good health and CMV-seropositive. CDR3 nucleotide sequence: TGTGCCAGCACGCCCAGCGGCCCCGGGGAGACCCAGTACTTC. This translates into CASTPSGPGETQYF.